These 8 T cell receptor beta chains were all obtained from the same sample, sequenced in a study of T cells in Graves' hyperthyroidism and ophthalmopathy. The TCR beta CDR3 regions underwent amplification using RNA transcripts as the source. Initially, a first-round RT-PCR of the TCR CDR3 employed the HTBI primer set. One entry per CDR3 protein results from TCRdb running MiXCR on the multiplex PCR reads. The sample holds roughly 640,000 distinct CDR3 sequences; around 16% are singletons and the top ten take approximately 3.5%. The sequenced sample consisted of blood. Receptors were obtained from a woman aged 40 to 50 with Graves' ophthalmopathy.

The V gene is TRBV6-1, the J gene TRBJ1-2, with 8 bases identical to TRBD1. The germline CDR1 and CDR2 sequences are MNHNS and SASEGT. The CDR3 sequence is 12 residues long. V lost 6 bases and J lost 8; bases outside the gene matches: 5. The CDR3 loop reads CASRTDRGGYTF. The CDR3 bases are TGTGCCAGCAGAACAGACAGGGGCGGCTACACCTTC.

The chain employs TRBV5-1 and TRBJ1-2; perhaps TRBD1 as D (6 bases). Germline V gene data show CDR1 as SGHRS and CDR2 as YFSETQ. The CDR3 sequence is 14 residues long. The V gene lost 0 bases and the J gene lost 3 bases, with 9 bases spanning the gap. The CDR3 DNA reads as TGCGCCAGCAGCTTGGCAGGGGATGACTATGGCTACACCTTC. Protein: CASSLAGDDYGYTF.

This clonotype was counted only a few times. The chain joins TRBV10-3 to TRBJ1-1; D gene unclear. Germline V gives CDR1 ENHRY, CDR2 SYGVKD. V lost 2 bases, J lost 1 base, and 5 bases lay in between. This CDR3 spans 13 amino acids. This CDR3 is CAISERGNTEAFF. The CDR3, as DNA: TGTGCCATCAGTGAGCGGGGGAACACTGAAGCTTTCTTT.

The chain couples TRBV29-1 to TRBJ2-3; 8 bases align to TRBD2. The CDR3 has 14 amino acids. Germline lookup yields CDR1 SQVTM and CDR2 ANQGSEA. The V and J ends lost 6 bases and 2 bases, in that order; junction bases with no gene match: 7. This CDR3 reads CSVIAGRNTDTQYF. CDR3 nucleotide sequence: TGCAGCGTGATAGCGGGAAGAAACACAGATACGCAGTATTTT.

This clonotype was found a few times. The chain carries TRBV18 and TRBJ1-2; no reliable D call. The V and J ends lost 3 bases and 4 bases respectively, with 9 bases between them. The CDR3 has 13 amino acids. CDR1 and CDR2 from the germline V gene are KGHSH and LQKENI. CDR3 in amino acids: CASSPAGPYGYTF. The CDR3 bases are TGTGCCAGCTCACCGGCAGGACCCTATGGCTACACCTTC.

The chain carries TRBV3-1 and TRBJ2-7; 8 bases match TRBD2. Germline assignment: CDR1 LGHDT and CDR2 YNNKEL (reference sequence). J lost 3 bases, V lost 1 base, and 14 bases had no gene match. The CDR3 runs to 18 residues. The chain's CDR3 is CASSQVGSRAGGYYEQYF. CDR3 sequence (DNA): TGTGCCAGCAGCCAAGTTGGGAGCCGGGCGGGGGGATACTACGAGCAGTACTTC.

This clonotype was counted many times. The genes are TRBV7-8 and TRBJ1-1; possibly TRBD1 for D (6 bases). Per the germline V gene, CDR1 is SGHVS and CDR2 is FQNEAQ. CDR3 length equals 16 residues. The V end was cut by 2 bases, the J end by 5 bases, with 18 bases between. CDR3 in amino acids: CASSLSNIRGGTEAFF. CDR3 coding DNA: TGTGCCAGCAGCTTAAGTAACATTAGGGGGGGAACTGAAGCTTTCTTT.

This clonotype appeared many times. V usage is TRBV28 and J usage is TRBJ2-5; D is undetermined. The germline gives CDR1 MDHEN, CDR2 SYDVKM. Deletions cut 4 bases from V and 5 bases from J, with 11 bases between. The length of the CDR3 is 13 residues. This CDR3 is CASSSYGAETQYF. The CDR3 DNA sequence: TGTGCCAGCAGTTCCTACGGTGCCGAGACCCAGTACTTC.